A selection of T cell receptor beta chains follows, all from one sample in a study of long-term antiretroviral therapy in people with HIV. Using immunoSEQ multiplex PCR, the repertoire was profiled, and TCRdb retains in-frame clones only, with some absent. The sample includes some 15,000 clones, about nine tenths seen only once; the top ten take 20% to 25%. The sample was unsorted PBMCs, taken 2.1 years after starting antiretroviral therapy. All receptors come from a woman aged 40 to 49 with HIV. Both conserved end residues are part of each CDR3. D genes are given only for firm matches. Some rows have no size entry. The others give once, few or many, or a class for an expanded clone.

>TRBJ1-4|TRBD1|TRBV5-5|-
TGTGCCAGCAGCTCCCAGGGGGCGAGGAGTGAAAAACTGTTTTTT
CASSSQGARSEKLFF
>TRBJ2-7|TRBD2|TRBV19|once
TGTGCCAGCATGGGGCGGGGGGGAGTCTACGAGCAGTACTTC
CASMGRGGVYEQYF
>TRBJ1-2|-|TRBV5-1|-
TGCGCCAGCAGTTTGACGAGTGACAAACCTAACTATGGCTACACCTTC
CASSLTSDKPNYGYTF
>TRBJ2-7|TRBD1|TRBV18|-
TGTGCCAGCTCACCGGACTACACAGGGGGAGGATACGAGCAGTACTTC
CASSPDYTGGGYEQYF
>TRBJ1-6|-|TRBV5-8|-
TGTGCCAGCAGCTCGGCCCGCCTCGGGACACATAATTCACCCCTCCACTTT
CASSSARLGTHNSPLHF
>TRBJ2-4|TRBD1|TRBV5-1|-
TGCGCCAGCAGCACGGGACAGGGGATGAACATTCAGTACTTC
CASSTGQGMNIQYF
>TRBJ2-3|TRBD2|TRBV30|once
TGTGCCTGGAGTGCCGGGCTAGCGGGGGACACAGATACGCAGTATTTT
CAWSAGLAGDTDTQYF
>TRBJ1-2|-|TRBV4-3|-
TGCGCCAGCAGCCACATACAGGGAAGTAACTATGGCTACACCTTC
CASSHIQGSNYGYTF
>TRBJ1-1|-|TRBV6-5|-
TGTGCCAGCAGTTACTCGATACCCACAGGGAGGACTGAAGCTTTCTTT
CASSYSIPTGRTEAFF
>TRBJ1-2|-|TRBV7-9|-
TGTGCCAGCAGCTTAGGACAGTATTATGGCTACACCTTC
CASSLGQYYGYTF
>TRBJ1-1|-|TRBV6-6|-
TGTGCCAGCAGCGGGGGGGAGGGAAAGGGCACTGAAGCTTTCTTT
CASSGGEGKGTEAFF
>TRBJ1-2|TRBD1|TRBV25-1|-
TGTGCCAGCAGTGACCTTCAGGGGGCCAGCTATGGCTACACCTTC
CASSDLQGASYGYTF
>TRBJ2-3|-|TRBV14|-
TGTGCCAGCAGCCTCAGTGGCACAGATACGCAGTATTTT
CASSLSGTDTQYF
>TRBJ1-4|-|TRBV29-1|-
TGCAGCGTTGAAGACGGGGGGCCTGCAAATGAAAAACTGTTTTTT
CSVEDGGPANEKLFF
>TRBJ1-2|-|TRBV6-5|-
TGTGCCAGCAGTTACTCCCAGGGAAACTATGGCTACACCTTC
CASSYSQGNYGYTF
>TRBJ1-6|-|TRBV30|few
TGTGCCTGGAGTGTACAGGAGGGCCCATCACCCCTCCACTTT
CAWSVQEGPSPLHF
>TRBJ2-2|-|TRBV14|-
TGTGCCAGCAGCCGGATTAGTGGGAAGAACACCGGGGAGCTGTTTTTT
CASSRISGKNTGELFF
>TRBJ2-1|-|TRBV7-9|-
TGTGCCAGCAGCTTAGCCAGTCTGGGGAGAAGCTCCTACAATGAGCAGTTCTTC
CASSLASLGRSSYNEQFF
>TRBJ1-3|-|TRBV6-5|-
TGTGCCAGCTCCCTAGGGGGCTCTGGAAACACCATATATTTT
CASSLGGSGNTIYF
>TRBJ1-1|-|TRBV6-5|-
TGTGCCAGCAGTTACGGCCCGAACACTGAAGCTTTCTTT
CASSYGPNTEAFF
>TRBJ2-3|-|TRBV5-4|-
TGTGCCAGCAGCTTGTTGGGGACAGATACGCAGTATTTT
CASSLLGTDTQYF
>TRBJ2-1|TRBD1|TRBV27|-
TGTGCCAGCAGTTTATCGGGCCTTACAGGGGGGTGGGTGGATGAGCAGTTCTTC
CASSLSGLTGGWVDEQFF
>TRBJ1-6|-|TRBV12-5|few
TGTGCTAGTGGTTTGGGGGGGTTGAATTCACCCCTCCACTTT
CASGLGGLNSPLHF
>TRBJ1-4|-|TRBV5-4|few
TGTGCCAGCAGCTTGTCGGCAGGGGTTAATGAAAAACTGTTTTTT
CASSLSAGVNEKLFF
>TRBJ1-5|-|TRBV6-5|-
TGTGCCAGCAGTTACCTGTCCGGGATCAACCAGCCCCAGCATTTT
CASSYLSGINQPQHF
>TRBJ1-3|-|TRBV19|-
TGTGCCAGTACAACAGTGGTTGGAAACACCATATATTTT
CASTTVVGNTIYF